This T cell receptor beta chain was obtained from a study of OX40 agonist ivuxolimab in advanced cancers. The overall study: Two patients with cutaneous melanoma and one with hepatocellular carcinoma, three in total, showed partial responses. Overall study results and limits: Near-lowest levels of clonal expansion characterized partial responders at 0.1-3.0 mg/kg. At doses 0.1 to 3.0 mg/kg, CD4+ and CD8+ clones expanded.

Trimming left V 2 bases short and J 1 base short, with 8 bases between. The CDR3 has 14 residues. Germline V gene lookup returns CDR1 MNHEY and CDR2 SVGAGI. The protocol was immunoSEQ multiplex PCR, while the TCRdb copy is restricted to in-frame clones and leaves out a portion. This sample has more than 45,000 clones; 70% to 80% occur once, and the top ten carry approximately 1%. For this clone: What it recognizes is unknown.

The material was CD4+ or CD8+ T cells sorted from blood, obtained in a trial of the OX40 agonist ivuxolimab. The chain carries TRBV6-5 and TRBJ1-1; D unclear. This TCR was recovered from an adult with an advanced solid tumor such as melanoma, head and neck, liver or kidney cancer. CDR3 in DNA: TGTGCCAGCAGTTACGAGGGAAAGAACACTGAAGCTTTCTTT. This encodes CASSYEGKNTEAFF.